This TCR beta chain comes out of a study of shared clonotypes between healthy human individuals. As to this clone: The sample carries other DNA sequences with the same CDR3.

Germline assignment: CDR1 WNHNN and CDR2 SYGVQD (reference sequence). This CDR3 comprises 15 residues. V was pared by 4 bases and J by 2 bases, with 1 base of the junction left unmatched. Clones were sequenced by immunoSEQ multiplex PCR, and TCRdb holds only the in-frame ones, with some missing. The sample has 2 million to 2.5 million clones; around 90% are singletons. Sequencing was done on a sample of naive CD4+ T cells from PBMCs. Subset: CD45RA+ positively selected. The chain joins TRBV10-1 to TRBJ2-5, with 13 bases fitting TRBD2. This TCR was recovered from a man younger than 35 in good health. Some clones in this sample may be carry-over from other donors' samples. Here the CDR3 reads CASSGGLAGQETQYF. CDR3 nucleotide sequence: TGCGCCAGCAGTGGGGGACTAGCGGGACAAGAGACCCAGTACTTC.